The source of this TCR beta chain is a study of technical replicates of blood from a few donors. Some clones are missing from TCRdb's copy, which holds only in-frame ones; the method was immunoSEQ multiplex PCR. The profile shows roughly 60,000 clones, less than 90% of them singletons. A single count supports this clone. The source material was PBMCs. This TCR came from a human donor in good health. Some clones in this sample may be carry-over from other donors' samples.

CDR3 DNA sequence: TGTGCCAGCAGTTTATGGGGACAGGGGGCGAGGAACGAGCAGTACTTC. Protein sequence: CASSLWGQGARNEQYF. The chain joins TRBV27 to TRBJ2-7; 12 nucleotides align to TRBD1. The CDR3 has 16 amino acids. CDR1 and CDR2 from the germline V gene are MNHEY and SMNVEV (reference sequence). Losses at the gene ends were 1 base for V and 5 bases for J; bases not matched to a gene: 6.